This T cell receptor (beta chain) was documented in a study of blood T cell repertoires in COVID-19. Study details: Sample material is recorded as cDNA or gDNA derived from T cells, B-cell-depleted T cells, or PBMCs.

The V gene lost 5 bases and the J gene lost 4 bases, with 21 bases spanning the gap. The germline gives CDR1 KGHSH, CDR2 LQKENI. This CDR3 is 17 amino acids long. Original processing notes: Amplification with reference gene primers provided the estimates of nucleated cell counts. Some clones are missing from TCRdb's copy, which holds only in-frame ones; the method was immunoSEQ multiplex PCR. The DNA was the basis for D and trimming; V, J and clone size are from that table. Among some 80,000 clones listed, under 90% were seen once. This TCR came from a human donor in a cohort sampled during active COVID-19. V gene TRBV18 combines with J gene TRBJ2-1, with a possible D match to TRBD1 (6 bases). The source material was peripheral blood. This CDR3 reads CASSRYLGTLNYNEQFF. The CDR3 nucleotides read TGTGCCAGCTCAAGGTATCTCGGGACACTAAATTACAATGAGCAGTTCTTC. Using reference TRBV18 and TRBJ2-1 for the parts outside the CDR3, the full variable domain is NAGVMQNPRHLVRRRGQEARLRCSPMKGHSHVYWYRQLPEEGLKFMVYLQKENIIDESGMPKERFSAEFPKEGPSILRIQQVVRGDSAAYFCASSRYLGTLNYNEQFFGPGTRLTVL.